These 14 T cell receptor beta chains came from one sample sequenced in a study of CD8 T cells in Susac syndrome. Random hexamers were used to reverse transcribe an amount of about 0.45 to 1 ug RNA. TCRdb re-derived calls from the immunoSEQ multiplex PCR reads in MiXCR, one entry per CDR3 protein. The table shows some 180,000 distinct CDR3 sequences, with about 95% occurring only once. The sequenced material came from CD4+ T cells from PBMCs. These receptors were collected from a human donor in good health.

V gene TRBV7-2 combines with J gene TRBJ2-1; 7 nucleotides align to TRBD2. The V gene end was trimmed by 4 bases and the J gene end by 1 base; junction bases not matched to a gene: 4. There are 15 residues in the CDR3. Germline CDR1 SGHTA, CDR2 FQGNSA. CDR3 protein: CASSSSGTSYNEQFF. For the CDR3, the DNA is TGTGCCAGCAGCTCGAGCGGGACGTCCTACAATGAGCAGTTCTTC. The entire variable domain, with the rest obtained from reference TRBV7-2 and TRBJ2-1, is as follows: GAGVSQSPSNKVTEKGKDVELRCDPISGHTALYWYRQSLGQGLEFLIYFQGNSAPDKSGLPSDRFSAERTGGSVSTLTIQRTQQEDSAVYLCASSSSGTSYNEQFFGPGTRLTVL.

V is TRBV12-3 or TRBV12-4 and J is TRBJ2-2; D is uncertain. V was shortened by 6 bases and J by 4 bases, with 12 bases between the two germline ends. The CDR3 is 14 amino acids. The CDR3 sequence is CASSPERVTGELFF. The DNA of the CDR3 is TGTGCCAGCAGCCCCGAGCGAGTCACCGGGGAGCTGTTTTTT.

The gene calls are TRBV9 and TRBJ2-1, with TRBD2 identical over 8 bases. V gave up 0 bases and J gave up 2 bases; unmatched junction bases: 4. The CDR3 spans 16 residues. Germline CDR1 reads SGDLS; CDR2 reads YYNGEE. CDR3 DNA: TGTGCCAGCAGCGTAGGAGCGGGAGAGGCCTACAATGAGCAGTTCTTC. Translated: CASSVGAGEAYNEQFF.

Only a few counts were recorded for this clonotype. The V and J genes are TRBV5-4 and TRBJ2-5, with D perhaps matching TRBD1 or TRBD2 (6 bases each). Trimming took 3 bases from V and 4 from J, leaving 10 bases between them. The V gene's germline CDR1 is SGHNT and CDR2 YYREEE (reference sequence). This CDR3 is 13 amino acids long. CDR3 sequence reads: CASSSRGPETQYF. CDR3 coding DNA: TGTGCCAGCAGCTCCCGGGGGCCAGAGACCCAGTACTTC.

This rearrangement joins TRBV27 to TRBJ2-1; 9 bases are a match to TRBD2. The germline V gene has CDR1 MNHEY and CDR2 SMNVEV (reference sequence). V shed 7 bases, J shed 7 bases, and the junction held 11 bases outside the gene matches. The CDR3 covers 15 residues. CDR3 loop: CASTQAGGLGNEQFF. In nucleotides, the CDR3 is TGTGCCAGCACCCAAGCGGGAGGTCTGGGGAATGAGCAGTTCTTC.

V is TRBV28 and J is TRBJ2-5; no clear D. This CDR3 has 13 residues. The V and J ends lost 5 bases and 6 bases respectively, with 13 bases between them. Germline V gene data show CDR1 as MDHEN and CDR2 as SYDVKM. For the CDR3, the DNA is TGTGCCAGCAGTCCCCACCAGCCAAAGACCCAGTACTTC. Its translation: CASSPHQPKTQYF.

The chain combines TRBV5-4 with TRBJ2-7, with D possibly matching TRBD2 (6 bases). V lost 4 bases, J lost 3 bases, and 17 bases lay in between. The CDR3 has 15 amino acids. CDR1 SGHNT and CDR2 YYREEE come from the germline V gene (reference sequence). The CDR3 spells CASSGRTGANYEQYF. The CDR3 DNA reads as TGTGCCAGCAGCGGACGGACGGGAGCCAACTACGAGCAGTACTTC.

The chain has TRBV28 and TRBJ1-1; 7 bases align to TRBD1. CDR1 is MDHEN and CDR2 is SYDVKM in the germline V gene. V lost 5 bases to trimming and J lost 1 base; unmatched junction nucleotides: 7. The CDR3 runs to 15 residues. The CDR3 is CASSARPGGNTEAFF. The CDR3 coding sequence is TGTGCCAGCAGTGCACGACCAGGGGGGAACACTGAAGCTTTCTTT.

The rearrangement uses TRBV7-2 and TRBJ2-1; 10 bases match TRBD2. The CDR3 loop spans 14 amino acids. Germline V lookup: CDR1 SGHTA, CDR2 FQGNSA. The trim removed 6 bases at V and 7 bases at J, leaving 6 bases unmatched. The CDR3 nucleotides are TGTGCCAGCAGTAAGCGGGAGGGCCGGAATGAGCAGTTCTTC. Translation: CASSKREGRNEQFF.

J is TRBJ2-7 and V is TRBV29-1, with D hard to call. Trimming took off 4 bases at V and 2 bases at J, with 9 bases between the two ends. Germline-derived CDR1 and CDR2 are SQVTM and ANQGSEA. The CDR3 covers 12 residues. The CDR3: CSVGKNAYEQYF. The CDR3 bases are TGCAGCGTTGGCAAAAACGCCTACGAGCAGTACTTC.

CDR3 sequence: CSARKRLNFADTQYF. CDR3 bases: TGCAGTGCTAGGAAAAGACTAAACTTCGCAGATACGCAGTATTTT. This chain links TRBV20-1 with TRBJ2-3; the D gene is possibly TRBD2 (5 bases). CDR1 and CDR2 (germline): DFQATT, SNEGSKA (reference sequence). The CDR3 consists of 15 residues. V lost 3 bases to trimming and J lost 4 bases, with 17 bases between them.

This clonotype was observed a single time. The chain recombines TRBV28 with TRBJ2-6, with unresolved D. CDR3 size: 16 residues. CDR1 and CDR2 (germline): MDHEN, SYDVKM. The V end lost 6 bases, the J end lost 0 bases, and 12 bases lay between the germline ends. CDR3 coding DNA: TGTGCCAGCAGCCTTTACTCGCTCTCTGGGGCCAACGTCCTGACTTTC. This gives the protein CASSLYSLSGANVLTF.

V gene TRBV29-1 combines with J gene TRBJ2-2; 8 bases agree with TRBD1. CDR1 is SQVTM and CDR2 is ANQGSEA in the germline V gene. V shed 7 bases and J 7 bases; nucleotides not matched to a gene: 8. The CDR3 has 13 residues. The CDR3 sequence: CSGTTGGGGELFF. CDR3 nucleotide sequence: TGCAGCGGGACTACAGGGGGTGGCGGGGAGCTGTTTTTT.

Only one count was recorded for this clonotype. This chain connects TRBV29-1 to TRBJ1-1, with 8 bases fitting TRBD1. Trimming cost V 6 bases and J 3 bases; bases outside gene matches: 12. The CDR3 extends over 15 amino acids. Germline V gene lookup returns CDR1 SQVTM and CDR2 ANQGSEA. The CDR3 here is CSVGTGAGGDTEAFF. CDR3 DNA sequence: TGCAGCGTCGGGACTGGGGCAGGGGGCGACACTGAAGCTTTCTTT. Drawing the rest from reference TRBV29-1 and TRBJ1-1, the complete variable domain is SAVISQKPSRDICQRGTSLTIQCQVDSQVTMMFWYRQQPGQSLTLIATANQGSEATYESGFVIDKFPISRPNLTFSTLTVSNMSPEDSSIYLCSVGTGAGGDTEAFFGQGTRLTVV.